The T cell receptor beta chain described here comes from a study of blood T cell repertoires in COVID-19. For the study at large: Sites in the United States, Italy and Spain provided acute and convalescent COVID-19 samples.

Original analysis: Amplification with reference gene primers provided the estimates of nucleated cell counts. Clones were sequenced by immunoSEQ multiplex PCR, and TCRdb holds only the in-frame ones, with some missing. D and trimming come from the DNA, and the V and J calls and clone size come from that table. The sample consists of fewer than 300,000 clones, 80% to 95% of them appearing once. This clone is a singleton in its sample. This CDR3 spans 16 amino acids. Trimming pared 2 bases from V and 5 bases from J, leaving 19 bases between. Germline-derived CDR1 and CDR2 are GTSNPN and SVGIG (reference sequence). Clinical histories supplied by participants themselves formed the basis of cohort assignment.

The chain is built from TRBV30 and TRBJ1-5; no firm D call. The TCR comes from a woman between 25 and 40 years old who had recovered from COVID-19. What was sequenced was PBMCs or T cells enriched from blood (not recorded which). DNA of the CDR3: TGTGCCTGGAGTTACAGTTCCCGGGGTCGGGATCAGCCCCAGCATTTT. Protein sequence: CAWSYSSRGRDQPQHF.